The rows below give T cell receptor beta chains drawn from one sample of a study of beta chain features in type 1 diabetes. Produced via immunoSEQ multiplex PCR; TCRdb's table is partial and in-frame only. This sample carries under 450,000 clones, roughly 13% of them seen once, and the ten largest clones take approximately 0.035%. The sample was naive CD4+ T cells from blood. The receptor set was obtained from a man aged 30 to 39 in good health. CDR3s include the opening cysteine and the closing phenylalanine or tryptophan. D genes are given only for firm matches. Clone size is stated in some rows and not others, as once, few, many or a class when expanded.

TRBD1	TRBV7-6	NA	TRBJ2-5	CASSPQGAWETQYF	TGTGCCAGCAGCCCGCAGGGGGCTTGGGAGACCCAGTACTTC
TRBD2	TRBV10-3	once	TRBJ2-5	CAIRRGLAGDGTQYF	TGTGCCATCAGGCGGGGACTAGCGGGAGATGGGACCCAGTACTTC
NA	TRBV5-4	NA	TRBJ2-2	CASSLGGGAVITGELFF	TGTGCCAGCAGCTTGGGTGGAGGGGCCGTGATAACCGGGGAGCTGTTTTTT
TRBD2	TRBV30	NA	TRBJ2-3	CAWSAPRAGGTDTQYF	TGTGCCTGGAGTGCACCTAGAGCGGGAGGAACAGATACGCAGTATTTT
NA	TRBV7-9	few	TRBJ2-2	CASRSGNTGELFF	TGTGCCAGCAGGTCTGGGAACACCGGGGAGCTGTTTTTT
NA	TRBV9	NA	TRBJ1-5	CASSVVATVSQPQHF	TGTGCCAGCAGCGTAGTGGCAACAGTGTCCCAGCCCCAGCATTTT
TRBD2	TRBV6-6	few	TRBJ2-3	CASRVSGRTDTQYF	TGTGCCAGCAGAGTTAGCGGGAGAACAGATACGCAGTATTTT
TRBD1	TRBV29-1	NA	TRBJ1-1	CSARQGFNTEAFF	TGCAGCGCACGACAGGGATTTAACACTGAAGCTTTCTTT
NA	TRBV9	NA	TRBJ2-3	CASSVTTVSTDTQYF	TGTGCCAGCAGCGTGACGACAGTTAGCACAGATACGCAGTATTTT
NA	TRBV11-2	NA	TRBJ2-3	CASRGGRSTDTQYF	TGTGCCAGCCGAGGCGGCCGAAGCACAGATACGCAGTATTTT
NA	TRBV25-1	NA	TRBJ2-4	CASSESGAVAKNIQYF	TGTGCCAGCAGTGAATCGGGGGCCGTAGCCAAAAACATTCAGTACTTC
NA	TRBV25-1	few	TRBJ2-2	CASSDRNTGELFF	TGTGCCAGCAGTGACAGGAACACCGGGGAGCTGTTTTTT
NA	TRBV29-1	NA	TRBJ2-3	CSAADGDTQYF	TGCAGCGCCGCGGACGGTGATACGCAGTATTTT
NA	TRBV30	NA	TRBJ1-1	CAWSFKPGQRNTEAFF	TGTGCCTGGAGTTTCAAACCGGGACAACGGAACACTGAAGCTTTCTTT
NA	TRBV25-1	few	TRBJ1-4	CASSASGAGWRRGKLFF	TGTGCCAGCAGTGCCTCAGGTGCGGGTTGGAGAAGGGGAAAACTGTTTTTT
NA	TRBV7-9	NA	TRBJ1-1	CASTTDRREAFF	TGTGCCAGCACAACCGACAGGCGCGAAGCTTTCTTT
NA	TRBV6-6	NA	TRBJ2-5	CASSFLKETQYF	TGTGCCAGCAGTTTTCTGAAAGAGACCCAGTACTTC
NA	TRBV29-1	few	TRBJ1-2	CSVERGGSGYTF	TGCAGCGTGGAGCGGGGGGGCTCTGGCTACACCTTC
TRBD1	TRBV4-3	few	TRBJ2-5	CASSQDRQGGETQYF	TGCGCCAGCAGCCAAGACAGACAGGGGGGAGAGACCCAGTACTTC
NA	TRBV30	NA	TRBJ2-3	CAWIFSTDTQYF	TGTGCCTGGATCTTCAGCACAGATACGCAGTATTTT
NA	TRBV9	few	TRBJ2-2	CASSRRFRGTGELFF	TGTGCCAGCAGCAGGCGATTCAGGGGCACCGGGGAGCTGTTTTTT
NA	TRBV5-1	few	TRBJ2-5	CASKVRERETQYF	TGCGCCAGCAAGGTCAGGGAACGAGAGACCCAGTACTTC
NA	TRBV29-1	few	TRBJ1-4	CSVGGLTNEKLFF	TGCAGCGTAGGGGGATTAACTAATGAAAAACTGTTTTTT
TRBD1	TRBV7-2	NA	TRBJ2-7	CASSYRGSLSYEQYF	TGTGCCAGCAGCTACAGGGGGTCACTCTCCTACGAGCAGTACTTC
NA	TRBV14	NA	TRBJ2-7	CASSQAGRLYEQYF	TGTGCCAGCAGCCAAGCGGGACGACTCTACGAGCAGTACTTC
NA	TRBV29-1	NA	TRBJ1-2	CSVDRGRSYGYTF	TGCAGCGTTGATCGGGGTCGTAGCTATGGCTACACCTTC
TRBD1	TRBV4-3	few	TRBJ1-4	CASSQDRTGGEKLFF	TGCGCCAGCAGCCAAGACCGGACAGGGGGCGAAAAACTGTTTTTT
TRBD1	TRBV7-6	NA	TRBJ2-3	CASSLRARRGTGPTDTQYF	TGTGCCAGCAGCTTAAGGGCACGCAGGGGGACAGGGCCCACAGATACGCAGTATTTT
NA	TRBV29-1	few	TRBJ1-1	CSVAGQLNTEAFF	TGCAGCGTTGCAGGGCAGCTAAACACTGAAGCTTTCTTT
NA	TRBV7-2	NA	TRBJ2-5	CASSLEGVAGTQYF	TGTGCCAGCAGCTTAGAGGGGGTAGCAGGGACCCAGTACTTC
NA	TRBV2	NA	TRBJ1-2	CASSEGRVEGYTF	TGTGCCAGCAGTGAAGGCAGGGTTGAAGGCTACACCTTC
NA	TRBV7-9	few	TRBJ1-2	CASNRTARNYGYTF	TGTGCCAGCAACCGGACAGCGAGGAACTATGGCTACACCTTC
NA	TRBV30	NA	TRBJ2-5	CAWSELGWQETQYF	TGTGCCTGGAGTGAACTGGGCTGGCAAGAGACCCAGTACTTC
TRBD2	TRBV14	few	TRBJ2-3	CASSLAGLTDTQYF	TGTGCCAGCAGCCTAGCGGGACTCACAGATACGCAGTATTTT
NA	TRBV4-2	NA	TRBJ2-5	CASSKEGHQETQYF	TGTGCCAGCAGCAAGGAGGGACACCAAGAGACCCAGTACTTC
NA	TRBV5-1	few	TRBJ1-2	CASSPGISANYGYTF	TGCGCCAGCAGCCCCGGGATCTCAGCTAACTATGGCTACACCTTC
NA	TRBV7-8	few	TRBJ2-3	CASSLAPGFSTDTQYF	TGTGCCAGCAGCTTAGCGCCCGGGTTTAGCACAGATACGCAGTATTTT
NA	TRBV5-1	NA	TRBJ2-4	CASSVSLGGLPKNIQYF	TGCGCCAGCAGCGTTTCGCTCGGGGGACTCCCAAAAAACATTCAGTACTTC
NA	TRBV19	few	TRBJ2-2	CASNHLGNGELFF	TGTGCCAGTAATCACCTGGGTAACGGGGAGCTGTTTTTT
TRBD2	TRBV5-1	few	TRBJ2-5	CASSLGGDYGSQETQYF	TGCGCCAGCAGCTTGGGAGGGGACTACGGATCCCAAGAGACCCAGTACTTC
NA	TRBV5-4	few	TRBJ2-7	CASSFGHTYEQYF	TGTGCCAGCAGCTTTGGACACACCTACGAGCAGTACTTC
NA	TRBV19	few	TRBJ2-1	CASSPGVYNEQFF	TGTGCCAGTAGCCCGGGAGTATACAATGAGCAGTTCTTC
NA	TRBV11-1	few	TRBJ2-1	CASSETDNEQFF	TGTGCCAGCAGCGAGACTGACAATGAGCAGTTCTTC